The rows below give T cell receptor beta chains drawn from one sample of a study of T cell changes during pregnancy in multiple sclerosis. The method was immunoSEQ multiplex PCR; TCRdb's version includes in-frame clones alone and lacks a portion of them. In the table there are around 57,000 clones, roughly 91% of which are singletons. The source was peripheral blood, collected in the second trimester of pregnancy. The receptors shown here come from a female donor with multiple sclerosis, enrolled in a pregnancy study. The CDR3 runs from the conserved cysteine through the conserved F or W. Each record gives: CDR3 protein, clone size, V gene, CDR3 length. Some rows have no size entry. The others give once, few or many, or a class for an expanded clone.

CDR3 protein: CASSAAGQNYGYTF; clone size: .; V gene: TRBV9; CDR3 length: 14
CDR3 protein: CASSPRGGRYVQYF; clone size: .; V gene: TRBV9; CDR3 length: 14
CDR3 protein: CAWSMGGNGYTF; clone size: .; V gene: TRBV30; CDR3 length: 12
CDR3 protein: CASRGHRAANTEAFF; clone size: .; V gene: TRBV6-6; CDR3 length: 15
CDR3 protein: CATSERAGNYGYTF; clone size: .; V gene: TRBV15; CDR3 length: 14
CDR3 protein: CASSQGGSGGFTDTQYF; clone size: .; V gene: TRBV4-1; CDR3 length: 17
CDR3 protein: CASSTTAGPTYEQYF; clone size: .; V gene: TRBV6-5; CDR3 length: 15
CDR3 protein: CASSYRDGYEQYF; clone size: .; V gene: TRBV6-5; CDR3 length: 13
CDR3 protein: CASSELAGGGETQYF; clone size: .; V gene: TRBV6-1; CDR3 length: 15
CDR3 protein: CASHQGQSLYEQYF; clone size: .; V gene: TRBV4-1; CDR3 length: 14
CDR3 protein: CASSLDSLSGNTIYF; clone size: once; V gene: TRBV5-4; CDR3 length: 15
CDR3 protein: CASSLEGVSYNEQFF; clone size: .; V gene: TRBV5-5; CDR3 length: 15
CDR3 protein: CASSFLTGSSNEKLFF; clone size: .; V gene: TRBV5-1; CDR3 length: 16
CDR3 protein: CSVDGTGRGSAFF; clone size: .; V gene: TRBV29-1; CDR3 length: 13
CDR3 protein: CASSYGAGEKYEQYF; clone size: .; V gene: TRBV5-1; CDR3 length: 15
CDR3 protein: CASSPSGPFNAQYF; clone size: .; V gene: TRBV5-1; CDR3 length: 14
CDR3 protein: CASKTVAGANVLTF; clone size: .; V gene: TRBV5-1; CDR3 length: 14
CDR3 protein: CASGSYGYTF; clone size: .; V gene: TRBV7-2; CDR3 length: 10
CDR3 protein: CASSLVGASSYNSPLHF; clone size: .; V gene: TRBV28; CDR3 length: 17
CDR3 protein: CASSIGGQGSSPLHF; clone size: once; V gene: TRBV9; CDR3 length: 15
CDR3 protein: CASSQTGTGWNEQYF; clone size: .; V gene: TRBV6-5; CDR3 length: 15
CDR3 protein: CASSVTGTGGGRETQYF; clone size: few; V gene: TRBV9; CDR3 length: 17
CDR3 protein: CASSAMGGPREGTEAFF; clone size: .; V gene: TRBV19; CDR3 length: 17
CDR3 protein: CASSPGTRDNGELFF; clone size: .; V gene: TRBV28; CDR3 length: 15
CDR3 protein: CASSLNRRNTEAFF; clone size: .; V gene: TRBV5-1; CDR3 length: 14
CDR3 protein: CASSQEWGRREGWRNTEAFF; clone size: .; V gene: TRBV4-3; CDR3 length: 20
CDR3 protein: CASSSGQVTYEQYF; clone size: .; V gene: TRBV7-2; CDR3 length: 14
CDR3 protein: CASSPGGGSYGYTF; clone size: .; V gene: TRBV7-2; CDR3 length: 14
CDR3 protein: CASSQVGAGSGNTIYF; clone size: once; V gene: TRBV4-3; CDR3 length: 16
CDR3 protein: CASSLRTGGNTEAFF; clone size: once; V gene: TRBV5-1; CDR3 length: 15
CDR3 protein: CASSQDPGLAASYEQYF; clone size: .; V gene: TRBV4-1; CDR3 length: 17
CDR3 protein: CASSIAAGGDEQFF; clone size: .; V gene: TRBV19; CDR3 length: 14
CDR3 protein: CASSLEAGGWAQPQHF; clone size: .; V gene: TRBV7-9; CDR3 length: 16
CDR3 protein: CASSSTSGTLFHAEAFF; clone size: .; V gene: TRBV7-9; CDR3 length: 17
CDR3 protein: CASSPRHSGANVLTF; clone size: .; V gene: TRBV6-6; CDR3 length: 15
CDR3 protein: CASSPDRAYNSPLHF; clone size: .; V gene: TRBV5-4; CDR3 length: 15
CDR3 protein: CASRGPRGHEQFF; clone size: .; V gene: TRBV6-1; CDR3 length: 13
CDR3 protein: CAWSRVGYTEAFF; clone size: .; V gene: TRBV30; CDR3 length: 13
CDR3 protein: CASSLRQDGTQYF; clone size: .; V gene: TRBV28; CDR3 length: 13
CDR3 protein: CASSLRQIHEQYF; clone size: .; V gene: TRBV5-7; CDR3 length: 13
CDR3 protein: CASSPGHEPTDTQYF; clone size: .; V gene: TRBV6-5; CDR3 length: 15
CDR3 protein: CASSLMSPGNTEAFF; clone size: .; V gene: TRBV5-1; CDR3 length: 15
CDR3 protein: CASRQNSGNTIYF; clone size: .; V gene: TRBV11-1; CDR3 length: 13
CDR3 protein: CASSLMVAHNEQFF; clone size: .; V gene: TRBV7-2; CDR3 length: 14
CDR3 protein: CASSRQETGELFF; clone size: few; V gene: TRBV6-1; CDR3 length: 13
CDR3 protein: CASSLSRGNTEAFF; clone size: .; V gene: TRBV27; CDR3 length: 14
CDR3 protein: CASSLPGGDEKLFF; clone size: .; V gene: TRBV28; CDR3 length: 14